This TCR beta chain originates from a study of T cells in Graves' hyperthyroidism and ophthalmopathy. Per the germline V gene, CDR1 is LNHNV and CDR2 is YYDKDF (reference sequence). V shed 0 bases and J 4 bases; nucleotides not matched to a gene: 7. The CDR3 is made up of 18 amino acids. Orbital computed tomography, thyroid ultrasound, serum thyroxine and TRAb, and clinical symptoms together informed the diagnoses. The PBMCs had their origin in roughly 9.4 ml of fresh peripheral blood. This clonotype was found many times. RNA transcripts provided the source from which TCR beta CDR3 regions were amplified. A first-round RT-PCR of the TCR CDR3 used the HTBI primer set. One entry per CDR3 protein, called by TCRdb with MiXCR from the multiplex PCR reads. Counted here are hundreds of thousands of distinct CDR3 sequences, approximately 13% occurring once; the ten biggest clones make up under 7%.

V usage is TRBV15 and J usage is TRBJ2-3; 13 nucleotides line up with TRBD2. Sequenced sample: blood. This receptor was identified in a woman aged 25 to 45 with Graves' hyperthyroidism that later progressed to Graves' ophthalmopathy. The chain's CDR3 is CATSRDAGTSGNSDTQYF. The DNA of the CDR3 is TGTGCCACCAGCAGAGATGCGGGGACTAGCGGGAATTCAGATACGCAGTATTTT.